The 29 T cell receptor beta chains listed next were all sequenced from one sample in a study of blood T cell repertoires in COVID-19. Repertoires were generated with immunoSEQ multiplex PCR, while TCRdb's copy carries only in-frame clones and drops some. The sample yields about 50,000 clones, roughly 86% seen once. Sequencing input: peripheral blood. These TCRs come from an elderly man with active or convalescent COVID-19.

V usage is TRBV27 and J usage is TRBJ2-1; no clear D. CDR1 and CDR2 from the germline V gene are MNHEY and SMNVEV (reference sequence). The V and J ends lost 7 bases and 7 bases respectively, with 17 bases between them. The CDR3 covers 14 residues. In nucleotides, the CDR3 is TGTGCCAGCACCTCTTATGGTCGGGTGAATGAGCAGTTCTTC. Residues: CASTSYGRVNEQFF.

The chain has TRBV7-2 and TRBJ2-3; D gene unclear. CDR1 SGHTA and CDR2 FQGNSA come from the germline V gene. The CDR3 is made up of 16 amino acids. The V and J ends lost 3 bases and 2 bases respectively, with 15 bases between them. The CDR3 DNA is TGTGCCAGCAGCTTCATGGTTCTATCATTCACAGATACGCAGTATTTT. Translation: CASSFMVLSFTDTQYF.

The chain employs TRBV29-1 and TRBJ1-3; 9 bases agree with TRBD1. Germline V gives CDR1 SQVTM, CDR2 ANQGSEA. This CDR3 is built from 14 residues. V was pared by 6 bases and J by 4 bases, with 7 bases of the junction left unmatched. CDR3 protein: CSVTETGGGNTIYF. In DNA, the CDR3 is TGCAGCGTGACCGAAACAGGGGGCGGAAACACCATATATTTT.

The rearrangement joins TRBV9 to TRBJ2-1, with TRBD2 matching 9 bases. After removal of 4 bases from V and 2 bases from J, the junction contained 4 bases not matched to a gene. This CDR3 has 15 amino acids. Germline CDR1 is SGDLS and CDR2 is YYNGEE. Here the CDR3 DNA reads TGTGCCAGCAGCACGACTAGCGGCGCCTACAATGAGCAGTTCTTC. Its translation: CASSTTSGAYNEQFF.

The sample holds one count of this clone. This sequence joins TRBV18 and TRBJ2-1; D possibly corresponds to TRBD2 (6 bases). This CDR3 contains 15 residues. V was trimmed by 1 base and J by 5 bases, leaving 12 bases between them. Germline V CDR1 and CDR2: KGHSH, LQKENI. The CDR3 loop is CASSPLLAENNEQFF. CDR3 bases: TGTGCCAGCTCACCACTTTTAGCGGAGAACAATGAGCAGTTCTTC.

The V and J genes are TRBV4-1 and TRBJ2-1; 7 bases fit TRBD2. The CDR3 loop spans 17 amino acids. V trimming: 0 bases; J trimming: 5 bases; junction bases outside the gene matches: 10. CDR1 and CDR2 (germline): MGHRA, YSYEKL. The CDR3 sequence: CASSQERGAGTDNEQFF. The DNA for the CDR3 is TGCGCCAGCAGCCAAGAAAGAGGAGCGGGGACGGACAATGAGCAGTTCTTC.

This clone was seen only once. V usage is TRBV11-2 and J usage is TRBJ2-3; 8 positions agree with TRBD2. Trimming took 2 bases from V and 2 from J; bases not matched to a gene: 3. The CDR3 loop spans 15 amino acids. The germline V gene encodes CDR1 SGHAT and CDR2 FQNNGV. The CDR3 sequence is CASSLTAGVTDTQYF. CDR3 nucleotides: TGTGCCAGCAGCTTAACAGCGGGGGTCACAGATACGCAGTATTTT.

CDR3 nucleotide sequence: TGTGCCAGTAGTATATCGCGGGCCGAGCAGTACTTC. Protein product: CASSISRAEQYF. J is TRBJ2-7 and V is TRBV19; D may be TRBD2 (5 bases). Germline V gene lookup returns CDR1 LNHDA and CDR2 SQIVND (reference sequence). Trimming took off 2 bases at V and 6 bases at J, with 8 bases between the two ends. The CDR3 is made up of 12 amino acids.

V is TRBV3-1 (or the pseudogene TRBV3-2) and J is TRBJ2-7; perhaps TRBD1 as D (5 bases). V lost 1 base and J lost 4, with 8 bases in between. The germline CDR1 and CDR2 sequences are LGHDT and YNNKEL (reference sequence). The CDR3 sequence is 13 residues long. This CDR3 is CASSQGQSYEQYF. Written as DNA, the CDR3 is TGTGCCAGCAGCCAAGGACAGAGTTACGAGCAGTACTTC.

The chain is built from TRBV21-1 and TRBJ2-7; the table names TRBD1, a call not compared with the DNA. TRBV21-1 is termed a pseudogene. CDR3 length equals 17 residues. As DNA, the CDR3 is TGTGCCAGCTTCCCCGCCCGGTCAGGGGAGATAACCTACGAGCAGTACTTC. Protein product: CASFPARSGEITYEQYF.

This chain connects TRBV11-2 to TRBJ1-2; 7 bases are shared with TRBD1. Germline loops: CDR1 SGHAT, CDR2 FQNNGV. The CDR3 contains 15 residues. The V segment lost 4 bases and the J segment 3 bases; nucleotides outside the gene matches: 8. The CDR3 protein is CASSSSGQPYYGYTF. The CDR3 region has the DNA TGTGCCAGCAGCTCGTCGGGACAGCCCTACTATGGCTACACCTTC.

The gene calls are TRBV7-2 and TRBJ1-2, with D unclear. V lost 1 base and J 14 bases, leaving 14 bases between the germline ends. This CDR3 spans 12 amino acids. Germline V gene data show CDR1 as SGHTA and CDR2 as FQGNSA. The CDR3 DNA sequence: TGTGCCAGCAGCTTAGACCCGGGAACGGGGACCTTC. Translation: CASSLDPGTGTF.

This clone was observed a single time. The chain carries TRBV6-5 and TRBJ2-1; 10 nucleotides match TRBD2. The CDR3 totals 14 residues. Trimming cost V 8 bases and J 8 bases; bases outside gene matches: 9. CDR1 is MNHEY, CDR2 SVGAGI, per germline. CDR3 DNA sequence: TGTGCCAGCGGCAGACTAGCGGGTTTGGATGAGCAGTTCTTC. Translated, it gives CASGRLAGLDEQFF.

This rearrangement joins TRBV19 to TRBJ2-1; TRBD2 matches 8 bases. The CDR3 sequence is 15 residues long. Germline loops: CDR1 LNHDA, CDR2 SQIVND (reference sequence). With V trimmed by 3 bases and J by 2 bases, 3 bases remained unmatched. This CDR3 reads CASSITSGTYNEQFF. The CDR3 DNA sequence: TGTGCCAGTAGTATTACTAGCGGCACCTACAATGAGCAGTTCTTC.

This clone was counted a few times. This sequence joins TRBV5-4 and TRBJ2-2; 9 bases are shared with TRBD2. The CDR3 is 15 residues long. Unmatched junction bases numbered 7, after V lost 0 bases and J lost 10 bases. Looked up from germline, CDR1 is SGHNT and CDR2 is YYREEE (reference sequence). CDR3: CASSLASGKPAELFF. The CDR3 DNA reads TGTGCCAGCAGCTTGGCTAGCGGGAAGCCGGCGGAGCTGTTTTTT.

V usage is TRBV28 and J usage is TRBJ2-1; 9 positions match TRBD1. CDR3 size: 14 residues. Germline V lookup: CDR1 MDHEN, CDR2 SYDVKM. The J segment lost 7 bases and the V segment lost 3 bases, leaving 4 bases of the junction unmatched. The CDR3 loop is CASSFRDRVNEQFF. The CDR3 DNA reads TGTGCCAGCAGTTTTCGGGACAGGGTAAATGAGCAGTTCTTC.

This rearrangement joins TRBV19 to TRBJ1-5, with D perhaps matching TRBD1 (5 bases). This CDR3 has 15 residues. Looked up from germline, CDR1 is LNHDA and CDR2 is SQIVND (reference sequence). Trimming removed 5 bases at V and 1 base at J, with 12 bases between. The CDR3 spells CASSGGTESNQPQHF. The CDR3 DNA reads TGTGCCAGTAGTGGCGGGACGGAAAGCAATCAGCCCCAGCATTTT.

The V gene is TRBV12-3 or TRBV12-4, the J gene TRBJ1-5; no firm D call. V was clipped by 3 bases and J by 0 bases, with 3 bases between them. The CDR3 extends over 13 amino acids. The CDR3 coding sequence is TGTGCCAGCAGTTTTTATAGCAATCAGCCCCAGCATTTT. Translating gives CASSFYSNQPQHF.

J is TRBJ1-6 and V is TRBV5-4; the D is unclear. V was cut by 1 base and J by 7 bases, with 6 bases left in between. This CDR3 is built from 13 residues. CDR1 and CDR2 from the germline V gene are SGHNT and YYREEE (reference sequence). CDR3 sequence reads: CASSLYVNSPLHF. The DNA of the CDR3 is TGTGCCAGCAGCTTGTATGTGAATTCACCCCTCCACTTT.

The genes are TRBV30 and TRBJ2-3; 8 nucleotides agree with TRBD2. This CDR3 has 15 residues. V trimming: 0 bases; J trimming: 3 bases; junction bases outside the gene matches: 5. Germline assignment: CDR1 GTSNPN and CDR2 SVGIG (reference sequence). The CDR3 loop is CAWSVLGGGTDTQYF. The DNA for the CDR3 is TGTGCCTGGAGTGTACTTGGCGGGGGGACAGATACGCAGTATTTT.

V is TRBV5-1 and J is TRBJ2-3, with D possibly being TRBD1 (5 bases). With 0 bases removed from V and 4 bases from J, the gap between germline ends came to 6 bases. Germline V gene data show CDR1 as SGHRS and CDR2 as YFSETQ. The CDR3 covers 13 residues. The CDR3 DNA reads TGCGCCAGCAGCTTGGAAGGGGCAGATACGCAGTATTTT. Protein product: CASSLEGADTQYF.

The chain joins TRBV5-4 to TRBJ2-7; TRBD1 aligns across 8 bases. After removal of 0 bases from V and 2 bases from J, the junction contained 4 bases not matched to a gene. The germline gives CDR1 SGHNT, CDR2 YYREEE (reference sequence). The CDR3 consists of 15 residues. Here the CDR3 reads CASSLGTGPPYEQYF. The CDR3 DNA is TGTGCCAGCAGCTTGGGGACAGGGCCTCCCTACGAGCAGTACTTC.

This sequence joins TRBV7-2 and TRBJ2-3; D uncertain. V was clipped by 6 bases and J by 0 bases, with 7 bases between them. Germline CDR1 SGHTA, CDR2 FQGNSA. This CDR3 comprises 13 residues. The CDR3 is CASRIPSTDTQYF. CDR3 DNA: TGTGCCAGCAGAATTCCTAGCACAGATACGCAGTATTTT.

V gene TRBV4-2 combines with J gene TRBJ1-2; D perhaps matches TRBD1 (6 bases). CDR1 LGHNA and CDR2 YNFKEQ come from the germline V gene. The CDR3 has 16 residues. Deletions cut 0 bases from V and 4 bases from J, with 15 bases between. CDR3 coding DNA: TGTGCCAGCAGCCAAGATAGGGGGACAACCGGCTATGGCTACACCTTC. Protein sequence: CASSQDRGTTGYGYTF.

This clone appeared a single time. This chain connects TRBV2 to TRBJ1-3; 7 bases align to TRBD1. The CDR3 covers 15 residues. V lost 7 bases, J lost 0 bases, and 6 bases stayed unmatched. In germline, CDR1 is SNHLY, CDR2 FYNNEI. CDR3 loop: CASTRTGDSGNTIYF. The CDR3 DNA sequence: TGTGCCAGCACTAGAACAGGGGACTCTGGAAACACCATATATTTT. Variable domain in full (rest from reference TRBV2 and TRBJ1-3): EPEVTQTPSHQVTQMGQEVILRCVPISNHLYFYWYRQILGQKVEFLVSFYNNEISEKSEIFDDQFSVERPDGSNFTLKIRSTKLEDSAMYFCASTRTGDSGNTIYFGEGSWLTVV.

The V call is TRBV11-2, the J call TRBJ1-6, with 7 bases aligning to TRBD1. The germline gives CDR1 SGHAT, CDR2 FQNNGV. CDR3 length: 13 residues. Germline trimming cut 5 bases from V and 19 bases from J; bases unmatched to any gene: 14. CDR3 protein: CASSQKDGTAEHF. As DNA, the CDR3 is TGTGCCAGCAGCCAAAAAGATGGGACAGCGGAACACTTT.

V gene TRBV28 combines with J gene TRBJ2-7; 9 positions agree with TRBD1. The CDR3 has 14 amino acids. The germline V gene has CDR1 MDHEN and CDR2 SYDVKM. J gave up 1 base and V 7 bases, and 5 bases lay outside the gene matches. The CDR3 nucleotides are TGTGCCAGCATTAGGACAGGGGAATCCTACGAGCAGTACTTC. Encoded protein: CASIRTGESYEQYF.

In its sample, this clone was seen once. The rearrangement joins TRBV10-3 to TRBJ2-3; TRBD1 is a possible D gene (6 bases). Looked up from germline, CDR1 is ENHRY and CDR2 is SYGVKD. V shed 3 bases and J shed 6 bases, with 13 bases lying between them. The CDR3 runs to 14 residues. The CDR3 DNA reads TGTGCCATCAGTGAAATTTCTGGGGGCGATACGCAGTATTTT. Translation: CAISEISGGDTQYF.

V gene TRBV7-9 combines with J gene TRBJ2-1; no firm D call. CDR1 is SEHNR and CDR2 is FQNEAQ in the germline V gene (reference sequence). The CDR3 extends over 13 amino acids. The germline V and J ends were trimmed by 5 bases and 16 bases, with 21 bases remaining between them. DNA of the CDR3: TGTGCCAGCAGCCGTACAGCCCCCCTTTCCCAATTCTTC. Translated: CASSRTAPLSQFF.